This T cell receptor (beta chain) is drawn from a study of cytomegalovirus exposure and HLA in healthy donors. Researchers ran the PCR with 60 Vbeta and 13 Jbeta primers. Generated by immunoSEQ multiplex PCR, the TCRdb table keeps only in-frame clones and is missing some. The sample contains some 250,000 clones, about 80% of which appear only once. CDR1 is SGHTA, CDR2 FQGNSA, per germline. This CDR3 region has 18 residues. The ends were cut back, 2 bases at V and 0 bases at J, with 14 bases in the middle. The receptor's source is a woman aged 35 to 49 in good health and CMV-seropositive. Sequenced sample: PBMCs. V is TRBV7-2 and J is TRBJ2-6, with D possibly TRBD1 on 6 matching bases. The CDR3 loop reads CASSLFSDRTSGANVLTF. The CDR3 DNA follows: TGTGCCAGCAGCTTATTTTCGGACAGAACCTCTGGGGCCAACGTCCTGACTTTC. The full variable domain, with the rest looked up from reference TRBV7-2 and TRBJ2-6, is GAGVSQSPSNKVTEKGKDVELRCDPISGHTALYWYRQSLGQGLEFLIYFQGNSAPDKSGLPSDRFSAERTGGSVSTLTIQRTQQEDSAVYLCASSLFSDRTSGANVLTFGAGSRLTVL.